Presented here are 14 T cell receptor beta chains from one specimen sequenced in a study of control samples from healthy donors and cancer patients. TCRdb keeps only in-frame clones here, not all; method: immunoSEQ multiplex PCR. Of approximately 170,000 clones detected, approximately 90% appear once; the ten largest clones hold 0.68%. Input material: blood. The receptor set was obtained from a woman under 40 in good health.

This clone has only one observation. This chain connects TRBV11-2 to TRBJ2-4; D not certain. V shed 0 bases and J shed 8 bases, with 14 bases lying between them. CDR1 is SGHAT and CDR2 is FQNNGV in the germline V gene. The CDR3 sequence is 15 residues long. CDR3: CASSLDLVGSDIQYF. CDR3 sequence (DNA): TGTGCCAGCAGCTTAGATTTGGTAGGGTCGGACATTCAGTACTTC.

This sequence joins TRBV5-4 and TRBJ2-1, with 8 bases aligning to TRBD2. The germline V gene has CDR1 SGHNT and CDR2 YYREEE (reference sequence). CDR3 size: 14 residues. The V segment lost 7 bases and the J segment 4 bases; nucleotides outside the gene matches: 7. The DNA for the CDR3 is TGTGCCAGCGCGCCACCGGGAGGGTACAATGAGCAGTTCTTC. Its translation is CASAPPGGYNEQFF.

This chain joins TRBV10-3 and TRBJ2-2; TRBD2 matches 11 bases. The CDR3 is 15 amino acids. Looked up from germline, CDR1 is ENHRY and CDR2 is SYGVKD. V shed 10 bases, J shed 5 bases, and the junction held 9 bases outside the gene matches. CDR3 bases: TGTGCCACGTGGGCTAGCGGGAGGAATACCGGGGAGCTGTTTTTT. Protein product: CATWASGRNTGELFF.

The V call is TRBV9, the J call TRBJ2-3; TRBD2 matches at 8 bases. This CDR3 region has 15 residues. Trimming cost V 3 bases and J 10 bases; bases outside gene matches: 13. Germline values: CDR1 SGDLS, CDR2 YYNGEE. The chain's CDR3 is CASSAGTRDVWAQYF. The DNA for the CDR3 is TGTGCCAGCAGCGCCGGGACTAGGGACGTCTGGGCGCAGTATTTT.

The chain combines TRBV18 with TRBJ2-5; D is undetermined. This CDR3 region has 15 residues. Germline V gene sequence: CDR1 KGHSH, CDR2 LQKENI. Trimming stripped 1 base from V and 4 bases from J, with 13 bases between. The CDR3 is CASSPLVSGVETQYF. Here the CDR3 DNA reads TGTGCCAGCTCACCACTTGTTTCCGGCGTAGAGACCCAGTACTTC.

The rearrangement uses TRBV21-1 and TRBJ2-3; the table's TRBD2 call for D was not verified on the DNA. TRBV21-1 constitutes a pseudogene. This CDR3 has 24 residues. CDR3 DNA sequence: TGTGCCAGCAGCAAAGTTTATTGTTCGGTGCCAAAGCAGCCGAGGCTCGTCGTTCCCTCTACGCAGTATTTT. Protein: CASSKVYCSVPKQPRLVVPSTQYF.

This rearrangement joins TRBV19 to TRBJ2-1, with D unclear. Trimming pared 10 bases from V and 2 bases from J, leaving 12 bases between. The CDR3 spans 13 residues. Germline CDR1 LNHDA, CDR2 SQIVND (reference sequence). CDR3 nucleotides: TGTGCCACCTCCGCCGGGCCCTACAATGAGCAGTTCTTC. The encoded protein is CATSAGPYNEQFF.

The chain uses TRBV12-3 or TRBV12-4 and TRBJ2-7; maybe TRBD1 (6 bases). The CDR3 extends over 13 amino acids. The ends were cut back, 5 bases at V and 2 bases at J, with 10 bases in the middle. In DNA, the CDR3 is TGTGCCAGCAGTCCAACAGGGCCCTACGAGCAGTACTTC. It yields the protein CASSPTGPYEQYF.

The chain has TRBV14 and TRBJ2-7; D remains unclear. Trimming pared 4 bases from V and 0 bases from J, leaving 16 bases between. The V gene's germline CDR1 is SGHDN and CDR2 FVKESK. The CDR3 spans 16 residues. The DNA for the CDR3 is TGTGCCAGCAGCCCCCGCCTTGGGTCCTCCTCCTACGAGCAGTACTTC. Translating it yields CASSPRLGSSSYEQYF.

This clone was recorded a few times. V usage is TRBV5-6 and J usage is TRBJ2-7, with unresolved D. V was trimmed by 2 bases and J by 0 bases, leaving 6 bases between them. The CDR3 loop spans 13 amino acids. Germline CDR1 SGHDT, CDR2 YYEEEE. This CDR3 reads CASSFTSSYEQYF. CDR3 coding DNA: TGTGCCAGCAGCTTTACCAGCTCCTACGAGCAGTACTTC.

DNA of the CDR3: TGTGCCAGTAGTATATGGAATTCACCCCTCCACTTT. It encodes CASSIWNSPLHF. J is TRBJ1-6 and V is TRBV19, with D unresolved. This CDR3 region has 12 residues. V lost 2 bases, J lost 7 bases, and 3 bases lay in between. The V gene's germline CDR1 is LNHDA and CDR2 SQIVND (reference sequence).

The chain joins TRBV4-1 to TRBJ2-6; D remains ambiguous. The ends were cut back, 6 bases at V and 2 bases at J, with 5 bases in the middle. The CDR3 runs 13 residues. Germline CDR1 is MGHRA and CDR2 is YSYEKL. The DNA for the CDR3 is TGCGCCAGCAGTTCAGCTGGGGCCAACGTCCTGACTTTC. Protein product: CASSSAGANVLTF.

V and J are TRBV3-1 (or the pseudogene TRBV3-2) and TRBJ1-5; 10 nucleotides line up with TRBD1. From germline, CDR1 is LGHDT and CDR2 YNNKEL (reference sequence). The ends lost 1 base at V and 6 bases at J; junction bases unmatched: 3. The CDR3 sequence is 15 residues long. CDR3: CASSQGQGASQPQHF. The CDR3 bases are TGTGCCAGCAGCCAAGGACAGGGGGCGAGTCAGCCCCAGCATTTT.

CDR3 protein: CASSLDIAGGETQYF. The CDR3 DNA reads as TGTGCCAGCAGTCTGGACATCGCCGGTGGAGAGACCCAGTACTTC. The rearrangement uses TRBV2 and TRBJ2-5; the D gene is possibly TRBD1 (5 bases). The CDR3 covers 15 residues. Trimming removed 5 bases at V and 4 bases at J, with 17 bases between. CDR1 SNHLY and CDR2 FYNNEI come from the germline V gene. Supplemented by reference TRBV2 and TRBJ2-5, the full variable domain reads EPEVTQTPSHQVTQMGQEVILRCVPISNHLYFYWYRQILGQKVEFLVSFYNNEISEKSEIFDDQFSVERPDGSNFTLKIRSTKLEDSAMYFCASSLDIAGGETQYFGPGTRLLVL.